These 21 T cell receptor beta chains were sequenced from one sample in a study of blood T cell repertoires in COVID-19. TCRdb keeps only in-frame clones here, not all; method: immunoSEQ multiplex PCR. The data hold about 81,000 clones, with about 91% observed a single time. Sequencing was done on a sample of peripheral blood. Receptors originate from a woman of 80 years or more with active COVID-19.

The J gene is TRBJ1-2, the V gene TRBV6-5; D unresolved. Trimming stripped 6 bases from V and 0 bases from J, with 11 bases between. Germline V lookup: CDR1 MNHEY, CDR2 SVGAGI. The CDR3 loop spans 14 amino acids. The CDR3 is CASRQPGTNYGYTF. CDR3 sequence (DNA): TGTGCCAGCAGGCAACCCGGGACTAACTATGGCTACACCTTC.

V and J are TRBV7-9 and TRBJ2-1, with 7 bases that match TRBD2. The CDR3 runs to 14 residues. From germline, CDR1 is SEHNR and CDR2 FQNEAQ (reference sequence). V shed 1 base, J shed 7 bases, and the junction held 4 bases outside the gene matches. The CDR3 DNA follows: TGTGCCAGCAGCTTAGTTGCTAGCGGAAATGAGCAGTTCTTC. Translated: CASSLVASGNEQFF.

The V gene is TRBV6-2 or TRBV6-3, the J gene TRBJ1-2, with no clear D. The V end lost 4 bases, the J end lost 6 bases, and 15 bases lay between the germline ends. Germline V gene sequence: CDR1 MNHEY, CDR2 SVGEGT. This CDR3 spans 14 amino acids. CDR3: CASSSGREGNGYTF. CDR3 nucleotide sequence: TGTGCCAGCAGTTCCGGACGGGAGGGAAATGGCTACACCTTC.

This chain joins TRBV7-2 and TRBJ1-2; the D gene is possibly TRBD1 (6 bases). Deletions cut 5 bases from V and 7 bases from J, with 20 bases between. Germline V gene data show CDR1 as SGHTA and CDR2 as FQGNSA. The CDR3 consists of 15 residues. CDR3 region: CASSGPGALIGGYTF. CDR3 nucleotides: TGTGCCAGCAGCGGACCAGGGGCACTGATTGGTGGCTACACCTTC.

The chain carries TRBV6-5 and TRBJ2-5; D may be TRBD2 (6 bases). Germline CDR1 and CDR2: MNHEY and SVGAGI. The CDR3 covers 14 residues. The ends were cut back, 2 bases at V and 3 bases at J, with 10 bases in the middle. CDR3 amino acids: CASSYHGGEETQYF. CDR3 in DNA: TGTGCCAGCAGTTACCATGGCGGGGAAGAGACCCAGTACTTC.

This clone was seen more than once but under ten times. V gene TRBV3-1 (or the pseudogene TRBV3-2) combines with J gene TRBJ2-1; the D is unclear. Trimming shortened V by 4 bases and J by 8 bases, and 9 bases separated the two germline ends. CDR3 size: 12 residues. Germline V gene lookup returns CDR1 LGHDT and CDR2 YNNKEL (reference sequence). CDR3 protein: CASSLADDEQFF. CDR3 in DNA: TGTGCCAGCAGCCTAGCCGATGATGAGCAGTTCTTC.

The rearrangement links TRBV5-1 to TRBJ1-2; possibly TRBD1 for D (5 bases). Germline CDR1 and CDR2: SGHRS and YFSETQ. V lost 4 bases and J 8 bases, leaving 15 bases between the germline ends. The CDR3 sequence is 13 residues long. The CDR3 nucleotides are TGCGCCAGCAGCCTAAGGGGTCCGGAGGGCTACACCTTC. Translation: CASSLRGPEGYTF.

For the CDR3, the DNA is TGTGCCAGCAGTGACTCACCGAGCACGGGTGAGCAGTTCTTC. This gives the protein CASSDSPSTGEQFF. V usage is TRBV6-4 and J usage is TRBJ2-1; D not resolved. Per the germline V gene, CDR1 is MRHNA and CDR2 is SNTAGT. The CDR3 runs 14 residues. The V gene lost 0 bases and the J gene lost 9 bases, with 12 bases spanning the gap.

This chain links TRBV6-5 with TRBJ2-5, with 7 bases matching TRBD1. V trimming: 8 bases; J trimming: 5 bases; junction bases outside the gene matches: 8. Germline V gene data show CDR1 as MNHEY and CDR2 as SVGAGI. The CDR3 has 13 residues. CDR3 in amino acids: CASGRGLDETQYF. The CDR3 DNA sequence: TGTGCCAGCGGAAGGGGGCTCGACGAGACCCAGTACTTC.

This chain connects TRBV6-2 or TRBV6-3 to TRBJ1-1, with unresolved D. Germline V gene lookup returns CDR1 MNHEY and CDR2 SVGEGT. This CDR3 spans 14 amino acids. Trimming left V 1 base short and J 7 bases short, with 13 bases between. The CDR3 protein is CASSYFSYQIEAFF. The CDR3 DNA reads TGTGCCAGCAGTTACTTTTCCTATCAAATTGAAGCTTTCTTT.

This clone appeared a single time. The rearrangement uses TRBV20-1 and TRBJ2-5; D not resolved. The CDR3 is 12 residues long. The germline V gene has CDR1 DFQATT and CDR2 SNEGSKA (reference sequence). Trimming removed 3 bases from V and 0 bases from J, with 5 bases in between. The CDR3 reads CSASNNQETQYF. The DNA of the CDR3 is TGCAGTGCTAGTAACAACCAAGAGACCCAGTACTTC.

This sequence joins TRBV4-1 and TRBJ2-3; TRBD1 is a possible D gene (6 bases). The CDR3 is made up of 16 amino acids. V was pared by 0 bases and J by 2 bases, with 12 bases between. The germline V gene encodes CDR1 MGHRA and CDR2 YSYEKL. This CDR3 is CASSQEGGQLTDTQYF. The CDR3 bases are TGCGCCAGCAGCCAAGAAGGCGGACAGCTCACAGATACGCAGTATTTT.

This chain uses TRBV21-1 with TRBJ1-3; the table's D call, TRBD1, has no DNA check behind it. TRBV21-1 has pseudogene status. The CDR3 runs to 15 residues. The CDR3 sequence: CAIQGPPSSGNTIYF. CDR3 nucleotide sequence: TGTGCCATCCAGGGCCCTCCGAGCTCTGGAAACACCATATATTTT.

This clone was found once. The chain employs TRBV7-9 and TRBJ1-3, with 9 bases fitting TRBD1. This CDR3 is 16 amino acids long. V lost 8 bases to trimming and J lost 0 bases; unmatched junction nucleotides: 8. The germline gives CDR1 SEHNR, CDR2 FQNEAQ (reference sequence). DNA of the CDR3: TGTGCCAGCGGGCGGGACAGGGCTTTCTCTGGAAACACCATATATTTT. This sequence encodes CASGRDRAFSGNTIYF.

This clone was observed a handful of times. CDR3: CASRREAYNEQFF. The CDR3 DNA reads TGTGCCAGCAGACGGGAGGCCTACAATGAGCAGTTCTTC. The chain is built from TRBV2 and TRBJ2-1, with TRBD2 matching over 7 bases. Germline V gene data show CDR1 as SNHLY and CDR2 as FYNNEI. V lost 6 bases and J lost 2; bases outside the gene matches: 1. The CDR3 has 13 amino acids.

This chain links TRBV7-3 with TRBJ1-1; D not certain. The V gene's germline CDR1 is SGHTA and CDR2 FQGTGA. This CDR3 has 13 residues. Trimming pared 3 bases from V and 2 bases from J, leaving 7 bases between. The CDR3 region is CASSFNINTEAFF. The CDR3 DNA is TGTGCCAGCAGCTTTAACATAAACACTGAAGCTTTCTTT.

The rearrangement joins TRBV3-1 (or the pseudogene TRBV3-2) to TRBJ2-1; unclear D gene. Deletions cut 4 bases from V and 6 bases from J, with 10 bases between. In germline, CDR1 is LGHDT, CDR2 YNNKEL (reference sequence). The CDR3 loop spans 13 amino acids. CDR3 protein: CASSPSSRNEQFF. The CDR3, as DNA: TGTGCCAGCAGCCCTTCCTCCCGCAATGAGCAGTTCTTC.

This chain links TRBV7-9 with TRBJ2-1, with TRBD2 matching 13 bases. The CDR3 covers 19 residues. The V gene's germline CDR1 is SEHNR and CDR2 FQNEAQ (reference sequence). Unmatched junction bases numbered 9, after V lost 3 bases and J lost 1 base. CDR3 region: CASSFPGLAGVGSYNEQFF. The DNA for the CDR3 is TGTGCCAGCAGCTTCCCAGGACTAGCGGGAGTAGGGTCCTACAATGAGCAGTTCTTC.

The chain joins TRBV7-2 to TRBJ2-4; 11 positions match TRBD2. With V trimmed by 2 bases and J by 0 bases, 9 bases remained unmatched. Germline CDR1 and CDR2: SGHTA and FQGNSA. The CDR3 contains 19 residues. Here the CDR3 reads CASSLSGLAGPLAKNIQYF. The CDR3 nucleotides are TGTGCCAGCAGCTTATCTGGACTAGCGGGCCCCCTAGCCAAAAACATTCAGTACTTC.

This chain links TRBV5-4 with TRBJ1-6; a weak D match, TRBD1 (5 bases). Trimming shortened V by 3 bases and J by 0 bases, and 16 bases separated the two germline ends. Germline CDR1 and CDR2: SGHNT and YYREEE (reference sequence). This CDR3 has 18 residues. The CDR3, as DNA: TGTGCCAGCAGCTCCCCGAGGGGCGGGAGCTCCTATAATTCACCCCTCCACTTT. The encoded protein is CASSSPRGGSSYNSPLHF.

The chain is built from TRBV29-1 and TRBJ1-1, with 8 bases lining up with TRBD1. J was trimmed by 6 bases and V by 6 bases; bases with no gene match: 15. There are 15 residues in the CDR3. The V gene's germline CDR1 is SQVTM and CDR2 ANQGSEA. The CDR3 nucleotides read TGCAGCGTACCCGGGACAGGATTGATTTGGGCTGAAGCTTTCTTT. Its translation: CSVPGTGLIWAEAFF. Drawing the rest from reference TRBV29-1 and TRBJ1-1, the complete variable domain is SAVISQKPSRDICQRGTSLTIQCQVDSQVTMMFWYRQQPGQSLTLIATANQGSEATYESGFVIDKFPISRPNLTFSTLTVSNMSPEDSSIYLCSVPGTGLIWAEAFFGQGTRLTVV.